This TCR beta chain was sequenced during a study of vaccination effects on CD4 cells after COVID-19. The method was immunoSEQ multiplex PCR; TCRdb's version includes in-frame clones alone and lacks a portion of them. This sample has tens of thousands of clones, with roughly 77% found just once. Comment on this clone: Its target is not known.

Before sequencing, viral peptide pools were used by the ViraFEST assay to expand antigen-specific CD4+ T cells. Subsequent to a culture period of 10 to 11 days, CD4+ T cells were isolated. SARS-CoV-2 infected the person between March and December 2020, as confirmed by PCR. A pool of HIV-1 Nef peptides formed the negative control culture. Germline lookup yields CDR1 SGHRS and CDR2 YFSETQ. The CDR3 has 15 residues. V shed 0 bases and J shed 8 bases, with 18 bases lying between them. Sequenced here: CD4+ T cells from PBMCs cultured with HIV peptides, sampled before COVID-19 vaccination. Subset meaning: HIV-1 Nef peptide pool negative control/reference culture. J is TRBJ2-7 and V is TRBV5-1, with unresolved D. The TCR sequence derives from a human donor who had a prior SARS-CoV-2 infection. The CDR3 is CASSLGVDNWPQQYF. In nucleotides, the CDR3 is TGCGCCAGCAGCTTGGGAGTTGACAACTGGCCCCAGCAGTACTTC.